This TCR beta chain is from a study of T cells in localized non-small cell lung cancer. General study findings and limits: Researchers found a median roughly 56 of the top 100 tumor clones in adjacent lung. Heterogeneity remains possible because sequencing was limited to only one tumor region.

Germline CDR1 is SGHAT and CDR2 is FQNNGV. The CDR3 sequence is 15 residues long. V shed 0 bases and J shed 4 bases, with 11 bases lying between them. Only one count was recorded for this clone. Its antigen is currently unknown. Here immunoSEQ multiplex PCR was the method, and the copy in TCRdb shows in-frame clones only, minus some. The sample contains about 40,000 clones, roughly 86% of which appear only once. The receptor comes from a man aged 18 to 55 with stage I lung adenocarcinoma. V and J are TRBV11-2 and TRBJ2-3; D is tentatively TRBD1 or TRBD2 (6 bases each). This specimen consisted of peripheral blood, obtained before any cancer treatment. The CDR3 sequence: CASSLDMGGPDTQYF. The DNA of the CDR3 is TGTGCCAGCAGCTTAGATATGGGGGGCCCAGATACGCAGTATTTT.